The next 11 T cell receptor beta chains were all read from a single sample in a study of T cell changes during pregnancy in multiple sclerosis. TCRdb's copy holds only in-frame clones and misses some; the assay was immunoSEQ multiplex PCR. The repertoire holds roughly 38,000 clones, with 91% as singletons. Sequenced material: CD4+ T cells from peripheral blood mononuclear cells, taken in the second trimester of pregnancy. The receptors derive from a female donor in good health, enrolled as a control in a pregnancy study.

The genes are TRBV7-3 and TRBJ2-1; tentative D call: TRBD2 (6 bases). From germline, CDR1 is SGHTA and CDR2 FQGTGA. There are 15 residues in the CDR3. V dropped 2 bases and J dropped 3 bases, with 11 bases sitting between them. CDR3 in amino acids: CASSLGGAVYNEQFF. As DNA, the CDR3 is TGTGCCAGCAGCTTAGGAGGGGCGGTCTACAATGAGCAGTTCTTC. The whole variable domain, filled in from reference TRBV7-3 and TRBJ2-1, reads GAGVSQTPSNKVTEKGKYVELRCDPISGHTALYWYRQSLGQGPEFLIYFQGTGAADDSGLPNDRFFAVRPEGSVSTLKIQRTERGDSAVYLCASSLGGAVYNEQFFGPGTRLTVL.

The chain carries TRBV7-2 and TRBJ2-1, with D perhaps TRBD2 (5 bases). The CDR3 totals 13 residues. V dropped 5 bases and J dropped 8 bases, with 13 bases sitting between them. Germline V CDR1 and CDR2: SGHTA, FQGNSA. The CDR3 spells CASSPLDRYEQFF. CDR3 bases: TGTGCCAGCAGCCCACTAGACCGTTATGAGCAGTTCTTC. The full variable domain, with the rest looked up from reference TRBV7-2 and TRBJ2-1, is GAGVSQSPSNKVTEKGKDVELRCDPISGHTALYWYRQSLGQGLEFLIYFQGNSAPDKSGLPSDRFSAERTGGSVSTLTIQRTQQEDSAVYLCASSPLDRYEQFFGPGTRLTVL.

The chain has TRBV27 and TRBJ1-1, with D possibly being TRBD1 (6 bases). The CDR3 runs to 14 residues. Trimming took off 6 bases at V and 4 bases at J, with 15 bases between the two ends. Per the germline V gene, CDR1 is MNHEY and CDR2 is SMNVEV (reference sequence). The CDR3 here is CASRYRVWGTEAFF. CDR3 sequence (DNA): TGTGCCAGCAGGTACAGGGTCTGGGGCACTGAAGCTTTCTTT.

The V gene is TRBV4-1, the J gene TRBJ1-2, with D tentatively TRBD1 (6 bases). This CDR3 region has 14 residues. V lost 2 bases and J lost 4, with 11 bases in between. Germline V gives CDR1 MGHRA, CDR2 YSYEKL. The CDR3 DNA reads TGCGCCAGCAGCCAAACAGGGAGCCCCTATGGCTACACCTTC. This translates into CASSQTGSPYGYTF.

J is TRBJ2-2 and V is TRBV28; D gene unclear. CDR3 length equals 12 residues. Germline loops: CDR1 MDHEN, CDR2 SYDVKM. Trimming shortened V by 7 bases and J by 8 bases, and 11 bases separated the two germline ends. In DNA, the CDR3 is TGTGCCAGCATAGCCGTGAGGGGGGAGCTGTTTTTT. Its translation: CASIAVRGELFF.

The chain couples TRBV7-2 to TRBJ1-1, with 8 bases fitting TRBD1. V was clipped by 4 bases and J by 5 bases; unmatched bases: 6. Germline V CDR1 and CDR2: SGHTA, FQGNSA. The CDR3 spans 14 residues. As DNA, the CDR3 is TGTGCCAGCAGCTCAGGGGGCGCGTCGACTGAAGCTTTCTTT. Translating gives CASSSGGASTEAFF.

The genes are TRBV7-2 and TRBJ2-3; 7 bases line up with TRBD2. After removal of 3 bases from V and 1 base from J, the junction contained 13 bases not matched to a gene. CDR1 and CDR2 (germline): SGHTA, FQGNSA. The CDR3 runs to 18 residues. CDR3 in DNA: TGTGCCAGCAGCTTTAGCAGCGGGGTTTGGGACCGCACAGATACGCAGTATTTT. This sequence encodes CASSFSSGVWDRTDTQYF. The full variable domain, its missing parts supplied by reference TRBV7-2 and TRBJ2-3, is GAGVSQSPSNKVTEKGKDVELRCDPISGHTALYWYRQSLGQGLEFLIYFQGNSAPDKSGLPSDRFSAERTGGSVSTLTIQRTQQEDSAVYLCASSFSSGVWDRTDTQYFGPGTRLTVL.

V usage is TRBV9 and J usage is TRBJ2-7, with D possibly matching TRBD1 (6 bases). There are 14 residues in the CDR3. Trimming took off 3 bases at V and 6 bases at J, with 16 bases between the two ends. Germline V gene lookup returns CDR1 SGDLS and CDR2 YYNGEE. The CDR3 coding sequence is TGTGCCAGCAGCGGGGGGCAGGGGATGGGCGAGCAGTACTTC. It specifies CASSGGQGMGEQYF.

This rearrangement joins TRBV11-2 to TRBJ2-2; 8 positions match TRBD2. The CDR3 runs 16 residues. Germline V lookup: CDR1 SGHAT, CDR2 FQNNGV. Trimming removed 2 bases from V and 1 base from J; junction bases left unmatched: 3. CDR3 bases: TGTGCCAGCAGCTTAAGGGCGGGAGGGAACACCGGGGAGCTGTTTTTT. It specifies CASSLRAGGNTGELFF.

In DNA form, the CDR3 reads TGTGCCAGCAGCTTAGCCCGGACAGATACGCAGTATTTT. Translation gives CASSLARTDTQYF. The chain couples TRBV7-2 to TRBJ2-3; D gene ambiguous. CDR1 and CDR2 (germline): SGHTA, FQGNSA. V was trimmed by 0 bases and J by 3 bases, leaving 4 bases between them. The CDR3 covers 13 residues.

The chain joins TRBV5-8 to TRBJ2-1; 12 bases line up with TRBD2. This CDR3 contains 15 residues. The germline V gene encodes CDR1 SGHTS and CDR2 YDEGEE. V shed 3 bases and J 4 bases; nucleotides not matched to a gene: 2. The CDR3 region has the DNA TGTGCCAGCAGCTCGGGACTAGCGGGTTACAATGAGCAGTTCTTC. It encodes CASSSGLAGYNEQFF.